This record looks at one TCR beta chain sequence and its context. Its antigen is as yet unknown. This entry comes from a study of identical twins. Addition of a universal primer site occurred through template switching, and cDNA carried unique molecular identifiers. One entry per CDR3 protein results from TCRdb running MiXCR on the 5' RACE reads. The sample has 700,000 or so distinct CDR3 sequences, around 8.6% seen once. The CDR3 extends over 16 amino acids. Germline CDR1 is SGHVS and CDR2 is FQNEAQ. Trimming cost V 1 base and J 2 bases, with 15 bases left between them. Overall study findings and caveats: Zero-insertion results could be subject to partial confounding by invariant MAIT and iNKT cells.

The data also belong to a second study, concerning yellow fever vaccine responses in identical twins.

This receptor was identified in a woman under 30 in good health. The chain combines TRBV7-8 with TRBJ2-7; the D is unclear. The sequencing input was PBMCs. The CDR3 sequence is CASSLGRKVVTYEQYF. CDR3 DNA: TGTGCCAGCAGCTTAGGTCGGAAGGTCGTTACCTACGAGCAGTACTTC. The whole variable domain, filled in from reference TRBV7-8 and TRBJ2-7, reads GAGVSQSPRYKVAKRGQDVALRCDPISGHVSLFWYQQALGQGPEFLTYFQNEAQLDKSGLPSDRFFAERPEGSVSTLKIQRTQQEDSAVYLCASSLGRKVVTYEQYFGPGTRLTVT.